Sequencing of this T cell receptor beta chain was carried out in a study of cytomegalovirus exposure and HLA in healthy donors. Germline CDR1 reads SGHTA; CDR2 reads FQGNSA. The germline V and J ends were trimmed by 5 bases and 0 bases, with 11 bases remaining between them. There are 16 residues in the CDR3. The PCR had 60 Vbeta and 13 Jbeta primers. Using immunoSEQ multiplex PCR, the repertoire was profiled, and TCRdb retains in-frame clones only, with some absent. The sample holds roughly 170,000 clones, around 83% seen once. This clonotype originated in a man aged 45-65 years in good health and CMV-seronegative. Sequenced: PBMCs. The rearrangement joins TRBV7-2 to TRBJ2-6, with a weak D call TRBD1 (5 bases). CDR3 region: CASSLTAVSGANVLTF. The CDR3 coding sequence is TGTGCCAGCAGCCTGACAGCCGTCTCTGGGGCCAACGTCCTGACTTTC.